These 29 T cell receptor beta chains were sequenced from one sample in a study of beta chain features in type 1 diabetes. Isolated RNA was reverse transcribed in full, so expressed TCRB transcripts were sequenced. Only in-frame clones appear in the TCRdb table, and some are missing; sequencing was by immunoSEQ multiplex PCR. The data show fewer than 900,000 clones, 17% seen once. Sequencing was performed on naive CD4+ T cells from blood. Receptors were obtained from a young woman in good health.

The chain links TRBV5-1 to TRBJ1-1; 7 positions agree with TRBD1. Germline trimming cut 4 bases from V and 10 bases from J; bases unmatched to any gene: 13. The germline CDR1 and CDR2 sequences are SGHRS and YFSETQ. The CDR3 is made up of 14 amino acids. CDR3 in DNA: TGCGCCAGCAGCCCGCCCAGGGGGGCGCCGGGAGCTTTCTTT. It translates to CASSPPRGAPGAFF.

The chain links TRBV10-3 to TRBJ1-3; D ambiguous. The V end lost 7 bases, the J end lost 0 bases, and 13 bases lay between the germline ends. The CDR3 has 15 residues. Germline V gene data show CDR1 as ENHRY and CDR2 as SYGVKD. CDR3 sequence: CAIMAALGSGNTIYF. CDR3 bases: TGTGCCATCATGGCAGCCTTGGGCTCTGGAAACACCATATATTTT.

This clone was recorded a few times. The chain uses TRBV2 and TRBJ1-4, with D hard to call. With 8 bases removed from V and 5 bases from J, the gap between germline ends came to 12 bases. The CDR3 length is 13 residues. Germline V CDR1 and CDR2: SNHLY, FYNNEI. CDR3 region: CASRRAENEKLFF. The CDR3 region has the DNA TGTGCCAGCCGTAGAGCGGAAAATGAAAAACTGTTTTTT.

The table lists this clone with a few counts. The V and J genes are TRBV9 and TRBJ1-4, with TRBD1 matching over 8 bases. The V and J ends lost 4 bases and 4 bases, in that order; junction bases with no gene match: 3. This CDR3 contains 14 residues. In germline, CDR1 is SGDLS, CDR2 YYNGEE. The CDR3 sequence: CASSWGQVNEKLFF. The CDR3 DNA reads TGTGCCAGCAGCTGGGGACAGGTTAATGAAAAACTGTTTTTT.

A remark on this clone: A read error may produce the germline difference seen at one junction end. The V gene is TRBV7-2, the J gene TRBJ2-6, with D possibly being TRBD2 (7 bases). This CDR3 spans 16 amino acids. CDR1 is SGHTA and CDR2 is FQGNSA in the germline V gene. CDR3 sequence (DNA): TGTGCCAGCACCTTAAGGGGGGGATCTGGGGCCAACGTCCTGACTTTC. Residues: CASTLRGGSGANVLTF.

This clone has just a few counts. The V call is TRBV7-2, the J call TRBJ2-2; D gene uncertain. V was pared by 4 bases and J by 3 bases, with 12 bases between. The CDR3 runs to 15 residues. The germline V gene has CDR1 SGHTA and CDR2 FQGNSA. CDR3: CASSSPSGDTGELFF. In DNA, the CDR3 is TGTGCCAGCAGCTCCCCTAGTGGGGACACCGGGGAGCTGTTTTTT.

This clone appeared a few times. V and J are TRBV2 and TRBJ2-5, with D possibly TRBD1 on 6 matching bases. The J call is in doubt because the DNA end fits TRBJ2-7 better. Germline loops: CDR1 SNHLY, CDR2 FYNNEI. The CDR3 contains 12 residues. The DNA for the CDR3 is TGTGCCAGCCGGACAGACCTCTACGAGCAGTACTTC. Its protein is CASRTDLYEQYF.

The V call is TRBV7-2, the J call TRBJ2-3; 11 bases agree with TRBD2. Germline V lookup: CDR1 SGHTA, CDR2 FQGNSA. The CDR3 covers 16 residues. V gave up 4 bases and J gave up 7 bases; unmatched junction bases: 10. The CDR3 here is CASSSLAGGHPNTQYF. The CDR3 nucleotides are TGTGCCAGCAGCTCCTTAGCGGGAGGGCACCCGAATACGCAGTATTTT.

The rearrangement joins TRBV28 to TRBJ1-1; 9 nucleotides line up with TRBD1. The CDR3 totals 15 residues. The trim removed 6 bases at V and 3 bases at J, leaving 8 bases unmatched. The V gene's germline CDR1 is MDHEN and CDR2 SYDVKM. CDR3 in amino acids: CASSQRTGAHTEAFF. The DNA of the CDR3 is TGTGCCAGCAGCCAGCGGACAGGGGCCCACACTGAAGCTTTCTTT.

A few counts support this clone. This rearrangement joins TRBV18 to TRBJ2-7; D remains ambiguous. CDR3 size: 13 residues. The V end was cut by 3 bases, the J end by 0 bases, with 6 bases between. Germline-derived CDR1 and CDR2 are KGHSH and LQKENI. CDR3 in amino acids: CASSPSFSYEQYF. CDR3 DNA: TGTGCCAGCTCACCCTCTTTCTCCTACGAGCAGTACTTC. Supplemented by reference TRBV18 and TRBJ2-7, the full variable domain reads NAGVMQNPRHLVRRRGQEARLRCSPMKGHSHVYWYRQLPEEGLKFMVYLQKENIIDESGMPKERFSAEFPKEGPSILRIQQVVRGDSAAYFCASSPSFSYEQYFGPGTRLTVT.

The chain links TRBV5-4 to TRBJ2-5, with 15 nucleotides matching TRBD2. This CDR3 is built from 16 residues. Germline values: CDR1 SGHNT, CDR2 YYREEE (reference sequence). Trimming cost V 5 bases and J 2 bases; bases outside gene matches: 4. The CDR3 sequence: CASSYGTSGRQETQYF. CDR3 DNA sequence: TGTGCCAGCAGTTATGGGACTAGCGGGAGGCAAGAGACCCAGTACTTC.

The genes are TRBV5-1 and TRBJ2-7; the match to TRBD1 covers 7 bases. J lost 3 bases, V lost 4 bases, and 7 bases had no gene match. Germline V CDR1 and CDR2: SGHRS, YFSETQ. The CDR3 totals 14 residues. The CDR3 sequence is CASSPGQTFYEQYF. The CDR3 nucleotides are TGCGCCAGCAGCCCGGGACAGACATTCTACGAGCAGTACTTC.

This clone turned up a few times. CDR3 sequence: CASNRAGGELFF. The CDR3 region has the DNA TGTGCCAGCAACAGGGCGGGCGGGGAGCTGTTTTTT. The genes are TRBV27 and TRBJ2-2; tentative D call: TRBD1 (6 bases). Germline V gene lookup returns CDR1 MNHEY and CDR2 SMNVEV (reference sequence). This CDR3 contains 12 residues. The germline V and J ends were trimmed by 7 bases and 7 bases, with 10 bases remaining between them.

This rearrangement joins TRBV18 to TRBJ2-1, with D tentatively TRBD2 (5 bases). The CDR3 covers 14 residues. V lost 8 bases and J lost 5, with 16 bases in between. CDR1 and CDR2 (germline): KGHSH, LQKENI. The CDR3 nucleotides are TGTGCCAGCCGTTCGACGGAGGAAAACAATGAGCAGTTCTTC. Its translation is CASRSTEENNEQFF.

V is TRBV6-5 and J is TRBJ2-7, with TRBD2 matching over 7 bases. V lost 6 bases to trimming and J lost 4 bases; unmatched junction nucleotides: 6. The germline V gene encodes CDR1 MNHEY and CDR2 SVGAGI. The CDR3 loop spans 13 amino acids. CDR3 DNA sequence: TGTGCCAGCAGGACGGGAGGCGGGTACGAGCAGTACTTC. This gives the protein CASRTGGGYEQYF.

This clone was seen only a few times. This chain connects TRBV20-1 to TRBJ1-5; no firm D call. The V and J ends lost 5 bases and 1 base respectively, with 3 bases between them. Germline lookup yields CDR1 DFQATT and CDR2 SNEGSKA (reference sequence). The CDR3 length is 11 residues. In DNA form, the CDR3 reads TGCAGTGCTGCCAGCAATCAGCCCCAGCATTTT. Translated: CSAASNQPQHF.

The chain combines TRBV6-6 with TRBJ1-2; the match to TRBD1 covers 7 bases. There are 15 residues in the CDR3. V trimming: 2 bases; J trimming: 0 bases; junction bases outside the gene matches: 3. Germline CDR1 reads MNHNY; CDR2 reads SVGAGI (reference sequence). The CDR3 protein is CASSYGTGANYGYTF. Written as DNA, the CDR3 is TGTGCCAGCAGTTACGGCACAGGGGCTAACTATGGCTACACCTTC.

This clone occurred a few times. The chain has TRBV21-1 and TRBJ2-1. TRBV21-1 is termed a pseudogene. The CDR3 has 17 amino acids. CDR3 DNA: TGTGCCAGCAGCAAAAGATGGCGTGGGATGCCCGACAATGAGCAGTTCTTC. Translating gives CASSKRWRGMPDNEQFF.

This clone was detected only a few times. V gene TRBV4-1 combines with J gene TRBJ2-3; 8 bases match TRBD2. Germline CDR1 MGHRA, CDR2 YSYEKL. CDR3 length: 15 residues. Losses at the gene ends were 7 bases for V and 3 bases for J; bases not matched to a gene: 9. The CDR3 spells CASTSSRGGTDTQYF. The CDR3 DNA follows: TGCGCCAGCACATCATCCCGGGGGGGGACAGATACGCAGTATTTT.

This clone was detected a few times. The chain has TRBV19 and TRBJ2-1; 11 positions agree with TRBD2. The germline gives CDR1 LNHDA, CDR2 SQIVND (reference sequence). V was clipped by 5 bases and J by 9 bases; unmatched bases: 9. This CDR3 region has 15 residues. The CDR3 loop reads CASSSIAGGSGEQFF. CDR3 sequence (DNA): TGTGCCAGTAGTTCCATAGCGGGAGGGTCTGGTGAGCAGTTCTTC. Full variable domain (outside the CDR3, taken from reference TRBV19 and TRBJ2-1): DGGITQSPKYLFRKEGQNVTLSCEQNLNHDAMYWYRQDPGQGLRLIYYSQIVNDFQKGDIAEGYSVSREKKESFPLTVTSAQKNPTAFYLCASSSIAGGSGEQFFGPGTRLTVL.

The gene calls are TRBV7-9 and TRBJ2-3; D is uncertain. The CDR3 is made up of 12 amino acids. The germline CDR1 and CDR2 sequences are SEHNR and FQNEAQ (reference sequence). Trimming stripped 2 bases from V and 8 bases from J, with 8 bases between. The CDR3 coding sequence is TGTGCCAGCAGCTTAAACCCGAGTACGCAGTATTTT. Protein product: CASSLNPSTQYF.

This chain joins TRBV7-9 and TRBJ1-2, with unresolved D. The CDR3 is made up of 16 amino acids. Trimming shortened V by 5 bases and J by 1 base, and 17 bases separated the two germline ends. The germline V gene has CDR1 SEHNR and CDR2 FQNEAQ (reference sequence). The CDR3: CASSPPRHRINYGYTF. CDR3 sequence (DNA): TGTGCCAGCAGCCCCCCCCGGCATCGGATTAACTATGGCTACACCTTC.

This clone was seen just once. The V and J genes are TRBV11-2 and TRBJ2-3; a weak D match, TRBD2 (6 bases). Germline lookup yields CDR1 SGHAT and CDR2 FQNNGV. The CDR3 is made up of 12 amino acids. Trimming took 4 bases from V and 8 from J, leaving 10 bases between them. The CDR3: CASSSSATTQYF. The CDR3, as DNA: TGTGCCAGCAGCTCTAGCGCAACTACGCAGTATTTT.

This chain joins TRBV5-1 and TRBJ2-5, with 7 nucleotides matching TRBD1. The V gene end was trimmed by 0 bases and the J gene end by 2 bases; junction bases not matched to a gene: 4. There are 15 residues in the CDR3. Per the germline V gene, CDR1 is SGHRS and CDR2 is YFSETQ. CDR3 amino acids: CASSLGGQSQETQYF. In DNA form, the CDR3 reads TGCGCCAGCAGCTTGGGGGGACAGTCACAAGAGACCCAGTACTTC. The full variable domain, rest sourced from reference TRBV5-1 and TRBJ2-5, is KAGVTQTPRYLIKTRGQQVTLSCSPISGHRSVSWYQQTPGQGLQFLFEYFSETQRNKGNFPGRFSGRQFSNSRSEMNVSTLELGDSALYLCASSLGGQSQETQYFGPGTRLLVL.

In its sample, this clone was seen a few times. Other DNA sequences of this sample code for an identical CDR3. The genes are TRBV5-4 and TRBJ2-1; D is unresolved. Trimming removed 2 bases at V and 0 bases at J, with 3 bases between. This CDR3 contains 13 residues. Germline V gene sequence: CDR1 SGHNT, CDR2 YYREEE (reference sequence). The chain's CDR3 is CASSLSSYNEQFF. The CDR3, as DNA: TGTGCCAGCAGCTTAAGCTCCTACAATGAGCAGTTCTTC.

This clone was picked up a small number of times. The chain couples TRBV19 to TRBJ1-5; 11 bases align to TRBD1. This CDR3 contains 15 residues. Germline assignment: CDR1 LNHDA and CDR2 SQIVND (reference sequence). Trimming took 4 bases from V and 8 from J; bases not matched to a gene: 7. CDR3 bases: TGTGCCAGTAGTACCTACCGGGACAGGGGGAAGCCCCAGCATTTT. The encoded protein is CASSTYRDRGKPQHF.

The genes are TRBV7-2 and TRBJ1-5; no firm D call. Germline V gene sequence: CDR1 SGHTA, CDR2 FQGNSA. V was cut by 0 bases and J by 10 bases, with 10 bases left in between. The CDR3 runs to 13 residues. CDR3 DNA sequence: TGTGCCAGCAGCTTAGCATCCAGGTATCCCCAGCATTTT. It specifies CASSLASRYPQHF.

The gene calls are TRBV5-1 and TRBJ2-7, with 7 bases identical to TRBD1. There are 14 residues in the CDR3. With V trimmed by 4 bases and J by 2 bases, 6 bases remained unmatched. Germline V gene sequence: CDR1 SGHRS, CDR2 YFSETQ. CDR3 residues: CASSDDREAYEQYF. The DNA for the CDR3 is TGCGCCAGCAGCGACGACAGGGAAGCCTACGAGCAGTACTTC.

The CDR3 DNA reads as TGTGCCAGCAGCGGACCTCTGAAGGGTGAGCAGTTCTTC. It encodes CASSGPLKGEQFF. This chain joins TRBV5-4 and TRBJ2-1; no firm D call. Germline lookup yields CDR1 SGHNT and CDR2 YYREEE (reference sequence). This CDR3 region has 13 residues. V shed 4 bases and J shed 9 bases, with 14 bases lying between them.